This T cell receptor (beta chain) comes out of a study of T cell responses to AZD1222 COVID-19 vaccine. The overall study: Investigators merged groups given second doses at roughly 4 or roughly 12 weeks.

The CDR3 has 16 residues. The data were produced by immunoSEQ multiplex PCR, yet TCRdb's version contains in-frame clones alone and is incomplete. Of about 150,000 clones in the sample, more than 75% are singletons; the top ten hold about 4%. General study results and limits: When two AZD1222 doses had been given, Spike-specific TCR breadth and depth rose. Close to half of spike-specific TCRs reportedly recognize unmutated variant regions. At baseline, just a handful of AZD1222 recipients tested seropositive.

Remarks on this clone: Its antigen remains unidentified.

The chain recombines TRBV21-1 with TRBJ1-4. TRBV21-1 is assigned pseudogene status. The sequence came from an adult in good health. Source: peripheral blood, taken on day 0 of AZD1222 vaccination. CDR3 residues: CASSLPCGWSNEKLFF. The CDR3 DNA reads TGTGCCAGCAGCTTGCCTTGCGGGTGGTCTAATGAAAAACTGTTTTTT.